This T cell receptor (beta chain) derives from a study of regulatory T cells in long-lasting Graves disease. Whole-study findings and limits: Persistent Graves' patients showed less TCR diversity than newly diagnosed ones. When disease was persistent, TRBV28, TRBJ1-2 and TRBJ2-5 were the favored segments.

As concerns this clonotype: The antigen is unknown. A much larger clone sits a single nucleotide away, making a read error possible.

The germline V and J ends were trimmed by 4 bases and 5 bases, with 14 bases remaining between them. Germline values: CDR1 ENHRY, CDR2 SYGVKD. The CDR3 is 14 amino acids. The authors built TCR beta libraries using iRepertoire HTBI primers and Arm-PCR of CDR3 regions. TCRdb re-derived calls from the multiplex PCR reads in MiXCR, one entry per CDR3 protein. The repertoire has a few hundred thousand distinct CDR3 sequences, 16% of them found once; the top ten carry roughly 29%. As for time point: newly diagnosed GD, antithyroid drugs for less than 3 months. Following extraction of RNA from PBMCs, that RNA was used to make the TCR library. The same data also contributed to another study, on T cells in Graves' hyperthyroidism and ophthalmopathy. That work adds: Carried out on the TCR CDR3, a first-round RT-PCR used the HTBI primer set.

The TCR sequence derives from a man aged 35-49 years with Graves disease. The V gene is TRBV10-3, the J gene TRBJ1-2; tentatively, D is TRBD1 (5 bases). The sequenced sample was peripheral blood mononuclear cells (PBMCs), obtained at new diagnosis, from a patient treated with antithyroid drugs. The CDR3 protein is CAISGSGREYGYTF. DNA for the CDR3: TGTGCCATCAGTGGGTCCGGCAGGGAATATGGCTACACCTTC.